Presented here are 32 T cell receptor beta chains from one specimen sequenced in a study of vaccination effects on CD4 cells after COVID-19 (dated by TCRdb to 2021 to 2024). The library was prepared using the immunoSEQ multiplex PCR assay. Imported from immuneACCESS, the table was reduced by TCRdb to in-frame sequences with V and J called. These copies leave out some clones; in studies compared against another copy, an unresolved V gene accounts for under half, and the cause of the remainder is not known. The sample data list approximately 61,000 clones, and 78% of these were observed just once. Clones ranked in the top ten supply 4.3% of the sample. Their antigens are not known. After roughly 11 days of culture, CD4+ T cells were isolated with the EasySep CD4+ T cell isolation kit. Each participant received two doses of an mRNA SARS-CoV-2 vaccine, either BNT162b2 or mRNA-1273. Sequences were derived from CD4+ T cells from PBMCs cultured without peptide, sampled after COVID-19 vaccination. The receptor source for this set is a human donor who received a COVID-19 vaccine.

This clone was picked up a small number of times. The chain is built from TRBV19 and TRBJ1-1; no clear D. CDR1 and CDR2 from the germline V gene are LNHDA and SQIVND (reference sequence). CDR3 size: 12 residues. V shed 7 bases and J shed 7 bases, with 13 bases lying between them. Here the CDR3 reads CASTPGGGEAFF. The CDR3 bases are TGTGCCAGTACCCCCGGCGGAGGTGAAGCTTTCTTT.

V is TRBV9 and J is TRBJ2-2; D perhaps matches TRBD2 (6 bases). The CDR3 consists of 15 residues. Per the germline V gene, CDR1 is SGDLS and CDR2 is YYNGEE. The V and J ends lost 0 bases and 1 base respectively, with 7 bases between them. The CDR3 reads CASSVGAGNTGELFF. The CDR3, as DNA: TGTGCCAGCAGCGTAGGAGCGGGGAACACCGGGGAGCTGTTTTTT. The variable domain in full, with the rest retrieved from reference TRBV9 and TRBJ2-2, is DSGVTQTPKHLITATGQRVTLRCSPRSGDLSVYWYQQSLDQGLQFLIQYYNGEERAKGNILERFSAQQFPDLHSELNLSSLELGDSALYFCASSVGAGNTGELFFGEGSRLTVL.

The chain has TRBV2 and TRBJ2-5; 12 nucleotides agree with TRBD2. V dropped 4 bases and J dropped 5; count of bases not matched to a gene: 5. The CDR3 consists of 15 residues. CDR1 and CDR2 from the germline V gene are SNHLY and FYNNEI. CDR3 nucleotides: TGTGCCAGCAGTGCTCTAGCGGGAGGGCAGGAGACCCAGTACTTC. It encodes CASSALAGGQETQYF.

This clone was observed a few times. The gene calls are TRBV5-3 and TRBJ1-3; no clear D. TRBV5-3 is given ORF status, its function remaining uncertain. The CDR3 length is 14 residues. V gave up 2 bases and J gave up 0 bases, with 6 bases separating them. CDR3 amino acids: CARSLKNSGNTIYF. In DNA form, the CDR3 reads TGTGCCAGAAGCTTAAAGAACTCTGGAAACACCATATATTTT.

CDR3: CASGLVGRDQPQHF. CDR3 bases: TGTGCTAGTGGTTTGGTAGGGCGGGATCAGCCCCAGCATTTT. The V call is TRBV12-5, the J call TRBJ1-5; D call uncertain. Trimming removed 0 bases at V and 5 bases at J, with 8 bases between. CDR1 and CDR2 from the germline V gene are LGHNT and FRNRAP. This CDR3 contains 14 residues. The full variable domain, its missing parts supplied by reference TRBV12-5 and TRBJ1-5, is DARVTQTPRHKVTEMGQEVTMRCQPILGHNTVFWYRQTMMQGLELLAYFRNRAPLDDSGMPKDRFSAEMPDATLATLKIQPSEPRDSAVYFCASGLVGRDQPQHFGDGTRLSIL.

The rearrangement joins TRBV5-1 to TRBJ2-3; 7 bases line up with TRBD1. V was pared by 2 bases and J by 2 bases, with 5 bases of the junction left unmatched. CDR3 length: 15 residues. The germline V gene encodes CDR1 SGHRS and CDR2 YFSETQ. The DNA of the CDR3 is TGCGCCAGCAGCTTCGAAAGGGGGCCCACAGATACGCAGTATTTT. Translation: CASSFERGPTDTQYF.

This clone is judged medium-sized. The genes are TRBV4-2 and TRBJ2-1; TRBD1 matches 8 bases. The CDR3 extends over 14 amino acids. V dropped 3 bases and J dropped 4; count of bases not matched to a gene: 2. CDR1 and CDR2 (germline): LGHNA, YNFKEQ. In DNA, the CDR3 is TGTGCCAGCAGCCAGGACAGGGCTTACAATGAGCAGTTCTTC. It specifies CASSQDRAYNEQFF.

The rearrangement uses TRBV11-2 and TRBJ1-5; D not resolved. The CDR3 loop spans 14 amino acids. V was clipped by 0 bases and J by 4 bases, with 7 bases between them. CDR1 SGHAT and CDR2 FQNNGV come from the germline V gene. This CDR3 is CASSLDLGNQPQHF. In DNA, the CDR3 is TGTGCCAGCAGCTTAGATTTGGGAAATCAGCCCCAGCATTTT.

The V gene is TRBV6-5, the J gene TRBJ2-7; the D gene is possibly TRBD1 (6 bases). The V gene's germline CDR1 is MNHEY and CDR2 SVGAGI. The length of the CDR3 is 13 residues. V lost 5 bases, J lost 2 bases, and 10 bases lay in between. The CDR3 DNA reads TGTGCCAGCAGTCCCCGACAGGCCTACGAGCAGTACTTC. This sequence encodes CASSPRQAYEQYF.

CDR3 coding DNA: TGCAGCGTGAGCAGAAGACTAGCGGGCGCGAAGTACTTC. Translated, it gives CSVSRRLAGAKYF. V and J are TRBV29-1 and TRBJ2-5, with 10 bases fitting TRBD2. Germline CDR1 and CDR2: SQVTM and ANQGSEA. The CDR3 runs 13 residues. V gave up 6 bases and J gave up 12 bases; unmatched junction bases: 13.

The chain couples TRBV7-9 to TRBJ1-1; D possibly corresponds to TRBD1 (5 bases). The CDR3 contains 14 residues. Trimming shortened V by 0 bases and J by 4 bases, and 9 bases separated the two germline ends. Germline loops: CDR1 SEHNR, CDR2 FQNEAQ (reference sequence). CDR3 residues: CASSLAGGGTEAFF. The DNA for the CDR3 is TGTGCCAGCAGCTTAGCGGGGGGGGGCACTGAAGCTTTCTTT.

The rearrangement uses TRBV4-2 and TRBJ2-7; 8 positions agree with TRBD1. V was pared by 0 bases and J by 8 bases, with 6 bases of the junction left unmatched. The CDR3 has 14 residues. The germline V gene has CDR1 LGHNA and CDR2 YNFKEQ. The CDR3 reads CASSQDRTGIKQYF. CDR3 coding DNA: TGTGCCAGCAGCCAAGATAGGACAGGGATCAAGCAGTACTTC.

This clone was seen once. The chain joins TRBV28 to TRBJ2-7; D not resolved. Trimming took 2 bases from V and 4 from J, leaving 3 bases between them. The CDR3 runs 11 residues. CDR1 is MDHEN, CDR2 SYDVKM, per germline. DNA for the CDR3: TGTGCCAGCAGTTTACGGTACGAGCAGTACTTC. Residues: CASSLRYEQYF. The full variable domain, with the rest looked up from reference TRBV28 and TRBJ2-7, is DVKVTQSSRYLVKRTGEKVFLECVQDMDHENMFWYRQDPGLGLRLIYFSYDVKMKEKGDIPEGYSVSREKKERFSLILESASTNQTSMYLCASSLRYEQYFGPGTRLTVT.

The chain links TRBV4-3 to TRBJ2-6; D remains ambiguous. CDR1 and CDR2 from the germline V gene are LGHNA and YSLEER. Trimming removed 4 bases at V and 3 bases at J, with 13 bases between. The CDR3 length is 16 residues. The CDR3 DNA reads TGCGCCAGCAGCCCCGGACCGTTTGGTGGGGCCAACGTCCTGACTTTC. Translated, it gives CASSPGPFGGANVLTF.

The chain combines TRBV4-2 with TRBJ2-1; TRBD2 matches at 10 bases. The CDR3 is 16 amino acids. Per germline, CDR1 LGHNA and CDR2 YNFKEQ. The J segment lost 6 bases and the V segment lost 1 base, leaving 6 bases of the junction unmatched. The CDR3: CASSQGERGGFNEQFF. CDR3 nucleotides: TGTGCCAGCAGCCAAGGGGAGCGGGGGGGTTTCAATGAGCAGTTCTTC.

J is TRBJ2-1 and V is TRBV27; 10 nucleotides agree with TRBD1. From germline, CDR1 is MNHEY and CDR2 SMNVEV (reference sequence). Trimming removed 5 bases from V and 2 bases from J; junction bases left unmatched: 3. The CDR3 has 15 amino acids. CDR3 sequence: CASSPTGGPYNEQFF. The CDR3 coding sequence is TGTGCCAGCAGTCCGACAGGGGGCCCCTACAATGAGCAGTTCTTC.

The chain employs TRBV5-1 and TRBJ1-3, with TRBD1 identical over 11 bases. V lost 5 bases and J lost 2; bases outside the gene matches: 6. The CDR3 is made up of 16 amino acids. CDR1 is SGHRS, CDR2 YFSETQ, per germline. The CDR3 DNA reads as TGCGCCAGCAGACCTGGACAGGGGGCTGCTGGAAACACCATATATTTT. Protein product: CASRPGQGAAGNTIYF.

The V call is TRBV10-3, the J call TRBJ1-5, with 8 bases aligning to TRBD1. Germline values: CDR1 ENHRY, CDR2 SYGVKD. The CDR3 runs to 13 residues. The J segment lost 7 bases and the V segment lost 7 bases, leaving 6 bases of the junction unmatched. The CDR3 protein is CAITQGAAQPQHF. The CDR3 bases are TGTGCCATCACGCAGGGGGCGGCCCAGCCCCAGCATTTT.

V gene TRBV28 combines with J gene TRBJ1-2; a weak D match, TRBD1 (5 bases). The germline gives CDR1 MDHEN, CDR2 SYDVKM. V gave up 3 bases and J gave up 4 bases, with 12 bases separating them. CDR3 size: 14 residues. The CDR3 protein is CASSFEQVSYGYTF. The CDR3 DNA follows: TGTGCCAGCAGTTTTGAACAGGTCAGCTATGGCTACACCTTC.

The J gene is TRBJ1-2, the V gene TRBV7-2; D gene unclear. Trimming removed 1 base at V and 2 bases at J, with 8 bases between. This CDR3 has 14 amino acids. Germline V gene sequence: CDR1 SGHTA, CDR2 FQGNSA. CDR3 residues: CASSLGLENYGYTF. Here the CDR3 DNA reads TGTGCCAGCAGCTTAGGGCTAGAAAACTATGGCTACACCTTC.

V is TRBV5-4 and J is TRBJ2-1; 9 bases match TRBD1. CDR1 is SGHNT, CDR2 YYREEE, per germline (reference sequence). CDR3 length: 16 residues. J lost 6 bases, V lost 1 base, and 8 bases had no gene match. Here the CDR3 reads CASSLRRQGQGNEQFF. The CDR3 DNA follows: TGTGCCAGCAGCTTGAGGCGGCAGGGACAGGGCAATGAGCAGTTCTTC. Drawing the rest from reference TRBV5-4 and TRBJ2-1, the complete variable domain is ETGVTQSPTHLIKTRGQQVTLRCSSQSGHNTVSWYQQALGQGPQFIFQYYREEENGRGNFPPRFSGLQFPNYSSELNVNALELDDSALYLCASSLRRQGQGNEQFFGPGTRLTVL.

The V gene is TRBV19, the J gene TRBJ1-3; D is unresolved. This CDR3 has 17 residues. In germline, CDR1 is LNHDA, CDR2 SQIVND (reference sequence). The ends were cut back, 5 bases at V and 0 bases at J, with 17 bases in the middle. The CDR3 reads CASSPLLLLTSGNTIYF. The CDR3 DNA follows: TGTGCCAGTAGTCCCCTACTTCTCCTAACCTCTGGAAACACCATATATTTT.

This clone was detected a few times. The chain combines TRBV11-2 with TRBJ2-3, with a tentative D call TRBD2 (5 bases). Germline lookup yields CDR1 SGHAT and CDR2 FQNNGV. The V gene lost 1 base and the J gene lost 6 bases, with 17 bases spanning the gap. There are 16 residues in the CDR3. The CDR3 DNA reads TGTGCCAGCAGCTTAGGCCCCGAACGGGGAAGGGATACGCAGTATTTT. The encoded protein is CASSLGPERGRDTQYF.

The chain joins TRBV28 to TRBJ1-2; 11 bases agree with TRBD1. J gave up 2 bases and V 5 bases, and 4 bases lay outside the gene matches. The CDR3 runs 15 residues. Germline CDR1 MDHEN, CDR2 SYDVKM. The CDR3 DNA reads TGTGCCAGCAGTCGCCGGGACAGGGGGAACTATGGCTACACCTTC. Translating it yields CASSRRDRGNYGYTF.

This rearrangement joins TRBV5-6 to TRBJ2-4; D is ambiguous. This CDR3 region has 15 residues. V lost 6 bases, J lost 0 bases, and 13 bases lay in between. The germline V gene has CDR1 SGHDT and CDR2 YYEEEE. The CDR3 loop reads CASTHTLKAKNIQYF. Here the CDR3 DNA reads TGTGCCAGCACGCATACGCTGAAAGCCAAAAACATTCAGTACTTC.

A few counts support this clone. V and J are TRBV2 and TRBJ1-5; possible D gene TRBD1, 6 bases. V lost 8 bases and J 3 bases, leaving 14 bases between the germline ends. The CDR3 sequence is 14 residues long. Germline CDR1 is SNHLY and CDR2 is FYNNEI. CDR3 nucleotides: TGTGCCAGCTCGGGGGGGCAGGTCAATCAGCCCCAGCATTTT. Protein product: CASSGGQVNQPQHF. The full variable domain, with the rest looked up from reference TRBV2 and TRBJ1-5, is EPEVTQTPSHQVTQMGQEVILRCVPISNHLYFYWYRQILGQKVEFLVSFYNNEISEKSEIFDDQFSVERPDGSNFTLKIRSTKLEDSAMYFCASSGGQVNQPQHFGDGTRLSIL.

This clone was seen a single time. The chain joins TRBV4-3 to TRBJ2-1, with D uncertain. CDR3 size: 16 residues. Trimming removed 2 bases from V and 0 bases from J, with 11 bases in between. Per the germline V gene, CDR1 is LGHNA and CDR2 is YSLEER. The CDR3 sequence: CASSQNSLSSYNEQFF. DNA for the CDR3: TGCGCCAGCAGCCAAAACTCCTTAAGCTCCTACAATGAGCAGTTCTTC.

The rearrangement links TRBV2 to TRBJ2-5; D perhaps matches TRBD2 (5 bases). This CDR3 contains 13 residues. Germline lookup yields CDR1 SNHLY and CDR2 FYNNEI. With 5 bases removed from V and 9 bases from J, the gap between germline ends came to 16 bases. In DNA form, the CDR3 reads TGTGCCAGCAGTCCTACTAGGGCCCGGGCCCAGTACTTC. The encoded protein is CASSPTRARAQYF.

V gene TRBV18 combines with J gene TRBJ1-2; a possible D gene is TRBD1 (5 bases). Germline lookup yields CDR1 KGHSH and CDR2 LQKENI. With 3 bases removed from V and 6 bases from J, the gap between germline ends came to 14 bases. The CDR3 runs 14 residues. The CDR3 sequence is CASSPGTGLDGYTF. CDR3 in DNA: TGTGCCAGCTCACCGGGGACGGGTTTGGATGGCTACACCTTC. The complete variable domain, with remaining parts taken from reference TRBV18 and TRBJ1-2, reads NAGVMQNPRHLVRRRGQEARLRCSPMKGHSHVYWYRQLPEEGLKFMVYLQKENIIDESGMPKERFSAEFPKEGPSILRIQQVVRGDSAAYFCASSPGTGLDGYTFGSGTRLTVV.

This clone was detected only a few times. This chain uses TRBV30 with TRBJ1-1, with unresolved D. The germline V and J ends were trimmed by 8 bases and 1 base, with 8 bases remaining between them. The CDR3 sequence is 11 residues long. Germline values: CDR1 GTSNPN, CDR2 SVGIG (reference sequence). The chain's CDR3 is CAQSPNTEAFF. In DNA form, the CDR3 reads TGTGCCCAGAGCCCGAACACTGAAGCTTTCTTT.

The chain has TRBV5-1 and TRBJ2-7; 7 positions match TRBD1. CDR1 SGHRS and CDR2 YFSETQ come from the germline V gene. With 6 bases clipped from V and 5 bases from J, the junction kept 8 bases outside the gene matches. This CDR3 has 13 amino acids. CDR3 coding DNA: TGCGCCAGCACGATGACAGGGCTTAACGAGCAGTACTTC. It encodes CASTMTGLNEQYF. The variable domain in full, completed from reference TRBV5-1 and TRBJ2-7, reads KAGVTQTPRYLIKTRGQQVTLSCSPISGHRSVSWYQQTPGQGLQFLFEYFSETQRNKGNFPGRFSGRQFSNSRSEMNVSTLELGDSALYLCASTMTGLNEQYFGPGTRLTVT.

This rearrangement joins TRBV10-2 to TRBJ1-1; D gene ambiguous. The CDR3 length is 12 residues. V dropped 8 bases and J dropped 10 bases, with 17 bases sitting between them. The V gene's germline CDR1 is WSHSY and CDR2 SAAADI. This CDR3 reads CASHDPRRPAFF. DNA for the CDR3: TGCGCCAGCCACGATCCTCGCAGGCCAGCTTTCTTT.